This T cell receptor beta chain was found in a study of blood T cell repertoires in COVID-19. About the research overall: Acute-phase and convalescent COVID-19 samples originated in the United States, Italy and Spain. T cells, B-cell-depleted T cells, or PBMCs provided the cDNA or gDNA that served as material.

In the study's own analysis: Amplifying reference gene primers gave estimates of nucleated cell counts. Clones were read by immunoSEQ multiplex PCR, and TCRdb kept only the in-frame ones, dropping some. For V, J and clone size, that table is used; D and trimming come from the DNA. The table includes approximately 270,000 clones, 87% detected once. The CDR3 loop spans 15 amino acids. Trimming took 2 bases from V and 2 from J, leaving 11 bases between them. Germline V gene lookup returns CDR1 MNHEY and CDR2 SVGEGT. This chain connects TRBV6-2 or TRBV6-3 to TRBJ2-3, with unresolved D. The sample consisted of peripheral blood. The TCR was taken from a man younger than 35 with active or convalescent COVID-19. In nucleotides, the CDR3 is TGTGCCAGCAGTTACAGCCAGGCGAACACAGATACGCAGTATTTT. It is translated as CASSYSQANTDTQYF.